This TCR beta chain was retrieved from a study of molecular identifiers for immune sequencing clone quantification (dated by TCRdb to the late 2010s). Study-level background: In a replicate experiment, RNA from around 20,000 or 100,000 naive CD8 T cells was split into five aliquots, four of which were sequenced. This methods study used CD8 T cells to benchmark TCR RNA copy counting and molecular-identifier clustering-based TCR repertoire sequencing (MIDCIRS).

The full study reports these points: Modeling gave about three recovered TCR RNA copies per cell versus around 10 by digital PCR, implying 25% to 30% capture efficiency. When barcode sub-clustering was left out, chimeric consensus sequences inflated TCR diversity, with chimeras reaching as high as 47%. Highly expanded clone sizes could be underestimated because identical TCR molecules may share a barcode. The naive libraries included spiked-in Jurkat TCR RNA (10 copies' worth), and this RNA is not part of the donor repertoire. In CMV-specific effector cells, over 99% of molecules were held by clones above 20 RNA copies, whereas under 1% of molecules were held by such clones in naive cells. A single cell's worth of spiked-in Jurkat TCR RNA was reported detectable even among 850,000 to 1,000,000 naive CD8 T cells.

The library was produced with PCR. The sample was run on a NextSeq 500. Preparation of bulk TCR libraries followed a previously described approach, with the TCR primers listed in Table S5. The Qiagen AllPrep DNA/RNA kit was used to purify total RNA. Before analysis, reads from multiple sequencing runs of the same library were pooled. Turning to the authors' computational methods: Only reads with exact TCR constant sequence were kept, trimmed to 150 nt, and grouped by their 12-nt molecular barcodes. Reads inside each barcode group were sub-clustered using a 15% Levenshtein threshold, and a quality-weighted consensus sequence was constructed for each RNA molecule. Non-functional sequences were filtered out, along with any lower-count sequence sitting one edit away from another sequence. Based on a fit of two negative binomial distributions, barcode sub-clusters having less than 20% of the maximum read count were discarded. The public sequencing data were trimmed at Q25 with fastp and processed into clonotypes with MiXCR by TCRdb, which kept only in-frame beta chains. Each entry is one CDR3 protein sequence, shown with its most common DNA and genes. These V and J calls rely on TCRdb rather than the paper's analysis. The sample table holds around 94,000 distinct CDR3 sequences, of which 30% to 35% were seen once. Of the sample, over 8% is held by the ten largest clones.

The CDR1 and CDR2 encoded by the germline V gene are SQVTM and ANQGSEA. The CDR3 spans 12 residues, from the cysteine through the phenylalanine. Left in the record is the CDR3 DNA by itself, 36 bases read in frame from the first base. Trimming removed 7 bases from V and 1 base from J; the gene matches leave 4 bases unexplained. Libraries of naive CD8 T cells were built from anywhere between about 19,000 and 1,100,000 sorted cells, with 10%, 30% or 50% of the purified RNA used. Naive CD8 T cells, defined as CD8+CD4-CCR7+CD45RA+, were FACS-sorted into RLT Plus buffer on a BD FACSAria II. To test detection sensitivity, Jurkat RNA equivalent to ten TCR copies was spiked into samples of about 18,000-1,000,000 naive CD8 T cells. CD8 T cells were enriched with RosetteSep CD8+ T Cell Enrichment Cocktail and Ficoll-Paque, followed by ACK red cell lysis. This clonotype was counted at least ten times. Its antigen is still unknown. No per-base quality is available; no much larger clone lies one base away.

The rearranged segments are TRBV29-1 and TRBJ2-7, and TRBD2 aligns with 7 junction nucleotides. The specimen was naive CD8+ T cells from blood, with Jurkat cell RNA spiked in. This specimen's cell subset or site label, per the study, means: FACS-sorted CD8+CD4-CCR7+CD45RA+ naive T cells. This receptor was identified in a human donor in good health. Some libraries in this study had Jurkat cell RNA spiked in. CDR3 region: CSATSWSYEQYF. The sequenced DNA: TGCAGCGCGACTAGCTGGTCCTACGAGCAGTACTTC.